The T cell receptor (beta chain) described here comes from a study of blood T cell repertoires in COVID-19. About the study: Spain, Italy and the United States supplied samples that represented acute and convalescent COVID-19.

The data were produced by immunoSEQ multiplex PCR, yet TCRdb's version contains in-frame clones alone and is incomplete. Of 450,000 or so clones listed, 80% to 90% are singletons. Enrollment of patients from Seattle took place during active infection, with longitudinal follow-up. The length of the CDR3 is 13 residues. From germline, CDR1 is MNHEY and CDR2 SVGAGI. The chain links TRBV6-5 to TRBJ2-1, with 9 bases matching TRBD2. The origin of this receptor is a man between 18 and 35 years old with COVID-19, enrolled during active disease. Sequences were obtained from peripheral blood. CDR3 in amino acids: CFRGTSRYNEQFF. The CDR3 DNA is TGTTTCCGGGGGACTAGCCGCTACAATGAGCAGTTCTTC.